The 7 T cell receptor beta chains below come from one sample, sequenced in a study of long-term antiretroviral therapy in people with HIV. Running of the v3.0 immunoSEQ assay took place at survey level. Only in-frame clones appear in the TCRdb table, and some are missing; sequencing was by immunoSEQ multiplex PCR. The table records approximately 35,000 clones, approximately 97% of them present only once. The sample in question was unsorted PBMCs, obtained 6.9 years after starting antiretroviral therapy. These receptors were obtained from a man aged 25 to 40 with HIV.

V gene TRBV4-2 combines with J gene TRBJ2-3; 8 bases are a match to TRBD2. CDR1 and CDR2 from the germline V gene are LGHNA and YNFKEQ. The V gene end was trimmed by 3 bases and the J gene end by 3 bases; junction bases not matched to a gene: 5. The CDR3 totals 15 residues. The CDR3 here is CASSQDGGGTDTQYF. In nucleotides, the CDR3 is TGTGCCAGCAGCCAGGATGGCGGGGGGACAGATACGCAGTATTTT.

V usage is TRBV27 and J usage is TRBJ2-7, with 12 bases fitting TRBD1. There are 14 residues in the CDR3. Trimming at V came to 5 bases and at J to 6 bases, leaving 5 bases not matched to a gene. Germline CDR1 MNHEY, CDR2 SMNVEV (reference sequence). CDR3 sequence: CASSTGTGGFEQYF. In DNA form, the CDR3 reads TGTGCCAGCAGTACCGGGACAGGGGGCTTCGAGCAGTACTTC.

The chain joins TRBV7-3 to TRBJ1-1; D unclear. CDR1 is SGHTA and CDR2 is FQGTGA in the germline V gene. This CDR3 is 13 amino acids long. Trimming left V 4 bases short and J 6 bases short, with 12 bases between. As DNA, the CDR3 is TGTGCCAGCAGCTCCGGGCCAGAGTCTGAAGCTTTCTTT. Translated: CASSSGPESEAFF.

The chain is built from TRBV6-5 and TRBJ2-5, with 7 bases identical to TRBD2. CDR1 and CDR2 (germline): MNHEY, SVGAGI. This CDR3 spans 13 amino acids. V lost 7 bases, J lost 1 base, and 3 bases stayed unmatched. CDR3 sequence reads: CASTGGPQETQYF. The CDR3 DNA reads as TGTGCCAGCACGGGAGGACCCCAAGAGACCCAGTACTTC.

V is TRBV4-1 and J is TRBJ2-5; the match to TRBD2 covers 10 bases. This CDR3 is 15 amino acids long. In germline, CDR1 is MGHRA, CDR2 YSYEKL. The trim removed 0 bases at V and 5 bases at J, leaving 3 bases unmatched. CDR3 loop: CASSQDRTSGETQYF. In DNA, the CDR3 is TGCGCCAGCAGCCAAGATCGGACTAGCGGTGAGACCCAGTACTTC.

The chain links TRBV27 to TRBJ2-1; TRBD2 aligns across 10 bases. J lost 9 bases, V lost 6 bases, and 2 bases had no gene match. The CDR3 length is 12 residues. Germline CDR1 reads MNHEY; CDR2 reads SMNVEV (reference sequence). This CDR3 is CASRGLAFEQFF. In DNA form, the CDR3 reads TGTGCCAGCAGGGGACTAGCGTTTGAGCAGTTCTTC.

The gene calls are TRBV6-1 and TRBJ1-3; D not certain. CDR3 length: 12 amino acids. Germline CDR1 and CDR2: MNHNS and SASEGT. V lost 6 bases and J lost 0, with 3 bases in between. CDR3 loop: CASRGSGNTIYF. In DNA, the CDR3 is TGTGCCAGCAGAGGCTCTGGAAACACCATATATTTT.